These 20 T cell receptor beta chains were all obtained from the same sample, sequenced in a study of cytomegalovirus exposure and HLA in healthy donors. Profiling relied on immunoSEQ multiplex PCR, and the TCRdb table lists in-frame clones only, not all of them. The top ten clones hold over 5% of a sample with 130,000 to 150,000 clones, approximately 90% of them seen once. The sample taken for sequencing was PBMCs. The receptors shown here come from a woman aged 30 to 39 in good health and CMV-seropositive.

The gene calls are TRBV2 and TRBJ2-7; the D is unclear. V was cut by 7 bases and J by 3 bases, with 16 bases left in between. Looked up from germline, CDR1 is SNHLY and CDR2 is FYNNEI. This CDR3 comprises 14 residues. This CDR3 reads CASKFLASGYEQYF. Written as DNA, the CDR3 is TGTGCCAGCAAATTTCTCGCTAGTGGCTACGAGCAGTACTTC.

The rearrangement links TRBV6-1 to TRBJ2-1; no reliable D call. CDR3 size: 16 residues. The ends were cut back, 5 bases at V and 0 bases at J, with 14 bases in the middle. From germline, CDR1 is MNHNS and CDR2 SASEGT. CDR3 region: CASSQDQHRSYNEQFF. The CDR3 DNA is TGTGCCAGCAGTCAAGACCAACATCGCTCCTACAATGAGCAGTTCTTC.

Many counts were recorded for this clone. This sequence joins TRBV29-1 and TRBJ1-1; no firm D call. Germline lookup yields CDR1 SQVTM and CDR2 ANQGSEA. The CDR3 is 12 residues long. The V and J ends lost 4 bases and 3 bases respectively, with 9 bases between them. The CDR3 region has the DNA TGCAGCGTTGTGGCAGAACACACTGAAGCTTTCTTT. It specifies CSVVAEHTEAFF.

The chain employs TRBV2 and TRBJ1-2; no clear D gene. V gave up 4 bases and J gave up 5 bases, with 8 bases separating them. The CDR3 spans 12 residues. Germline CDR1 reads SNHLY; CDR2 reads FYNNEI. CDR3 loop: CASSVRQYGYTF. For the CDR3, the DNA is TGTGCCAGCAGTGTAAGACAATATGGCTACACCTTC.

This chain joins TRBV7-6 and TRBJ1-3, with D maybe TRBD1 (5 bases). The CDR3 has 16 amino acids. Germline V lookup: CDR1 SGHVS, CDR2 FNYEAQ. V was cut by 0 bases and J by 4 bases, with 13 bases left in between. As DNA, the CDR3 is TGTGCCAGCAGCTTAGCGTGGAGGGGTAAAGGAAACACCATATATTTT. This sequence encodes CASSLAWRGKGNTIYF.

The chain uses TRBV28 and TRBJ1-5, with D perhaps TRBD1 (5 bases). The CDR3 consists of 16 residues. CDR1 is MDHEN, CDR2 SYDVKM, per germline. V gave up 2 bases and J gave up 1 base, with 12 bases separating them. The CDR3 loop is CASSLGGEVSNQPQHF. The CDR3 DNA reads as TGTGCCAGCAGTTTAGGGGGGGAGGTGAGCAATCAGCCCCAGCATTTT.

The chain links TRBV2 to TRBJ1-2; 7 nucleotides line up with TRBD1. The CDR3 covers 15 residues. Losses at the gene ends were 6 bases for V and 0 bases for J; bases not matched to a gene: 7. The germline V gene has CDR1 SNHLY and CDR2 FYNNEI. The CDR3 nucleotides read TGTGCCAGCAGGAGCGACAGGGCTCCTAACTATGGCTACACCTTC. It yields the protein CASRSDRAPNYGYTF.

The chain employs TRBV18 and TRBJ2-5; 8 nucleotides line up with TRBD1. The CDR3 extends over 17 amino acids. V shed 1 base and J 2 bases; nucleotides not matched to a gene: 9. Per the germline V gene, CDR1 is KGHSH and CDR2 is LQKENI. CDR3 protein: CASSPLSVTGGQETQYF. CDR3 nucleotide sequence: TGTGCCAGCTCACCACTGTCCGTTACAGGGGGTCAAGAGACCCAGTACTTC.

The chain employs TRBV18 and TRBJ2-1; the D gene is possibly TRBD2 (6 bases). The CDR3 is 13 amino acids. Germline CDR1 reads KGHSH; CDR2 reads LQKENI. The V gene lost 5 bases and the J gene lost 5 bases, with 10 bases spanning the gap. CDR3 amino acids: CASSRDFNNEQFF. The DNA of the CDR3 is TGTGCCAGCTCAAGGGACTTCAACAATGAGCAGTTCTTC.

The chain couples TRBV7-9 to TRBJ1-5; 7 bases agree with TRBD1. Germline V gene sequence: CDR1 SEHNR, CDR2 FQNEAQ (reference sequence). The CDR3 sequence is 16 residues long. The V segment lost 6 bases and the J segment 1 base; nucleotides outside the gene matches: 9. CDR3 loop: CASRQKDRKSNQPQHF. CDR3 DNA: TGTGCCAGCAGGCAAAAGGACAGGAAAAGCAATCAGCCCCAGCATTTT.

In its sample, this clone was seen a few times. The gene calls are TRBV2 and TRBJ2-7, with 7 bases identical to TRBD2. Trimming cost V 7 bases and J 0 bases; bases outside gene matches: 3. Germline CDR1 reads SNHLY; CDR2 reads FYNNEI. The CDR3 runs to 13 residues. CDR3 in amino acids: CASKGGVSYEQYF. DNA of the CDR3: TGTGCCAGCAAGGGAGGGGTCTCCTACGAGCAGTACTTC.

The V gene is TRBV7-6, the J gene TRBJ1-5; D is undetermined. V was shortened by 1 base and J by 3 bases, with 10 bases between the two germline ends. CDR1 and CDR2 (germline): SGHVS, FNYEAQ. CDR3 length: 15 residues. CDR3 in DNA: TGTGCCAGCAGCTTAGGTCCGCGTCTCAATCAGCCCCAGCATTTT. Its translation is CASSLGPRLNQPQHF.

CDR3 in amino acids: CASSIQRGYGYTF. The DNA for the CDR3 is TGTGCCAGTAGTATTCAGAGGGGGTATGGCTACACCTTC. The rearrangement joins TRBV19 to TRBJ1-2; D is perhaps TRBD1 (6 bases). V gave up 3 bases and J gave up 5 bases, with 10 bases separating them. In germline, CDR1 is LNHDA, CDR2 SQIVND (reference sequence). This CDR3 contains 13 residues. Based on the CDR3 plus reference TRBV19 and TRBJ1-2, the full variable domain is DGGITQSPKYLFRKEGQNVTLSCEQNLNHDAMYWYRQDPGQGLRLIYYSQIVNDFQKGDIAEGYSVSREKKESFPLTVTSAQKNPTAFYLCASSIQRGYGYTFGSGTRLTVV.

The chain employs TRBV20-1 and TRBJ1-1, with 7 bases aligning to TRBD1. The V segment lost 4 bases and the J segment 11 bases; nucleotides outside the gene matches: 7. CDR1 is DFQATT and CDR2 is SNEGSKA in the germline V gene (reference sequence). This CDR3 comprises 11 residues. As DNA, the CDR3 is TGCAGTGCTAATACAGGGGTTGAGGCTTTCTTT. Translating it yields CSANTGVEAFF.

This sequence joins TRBV28 and TRBJ2-1, with TRBD1 matching over 8 bases. Germline V gives CDR1 MDHEN, CDR2 SYDVKM. The CDR3 spans 20 residues. V was pared by 5 bases and J by 2 bases, with 20 bases of the junction left unmatched. CDR3 residues: CASSPYIDRGIFSAYNEQFF. CDR3 nucleotides: TGTGCCAGCAGTCCATACATAGACAGGGGTATCTTTAGTGCCTACAATGAGCAGTTCTTC.

The chain links TRBV5-1 to TRBJ1-5; TRBD1 is a possible D gene (5 bases). The CDR3 sequence is 15 residues long. Germline CDR1 SGHRS, CDR2 YFSETQ. Trimming took off 0 bases at V and 3 bases at J, with 10 bases between the two ends. Here the CDR3 DNA reads TGCGCCAGCAGCTTGGAGGCAGGGTCCAATCAGCCCCAGCATTTT. Amino acids: CASSLEAGSNQPQHF.

This chain connects TRBV27 to TRBJ2-3; possibly TRBD2 for D (6 bases). The ends were cut back, 2 bases at V and 2 bases at J, with 11 bases in the middle. Looked up from germline, CDR1 is MNHEY and CDR2 is SMNVEV (reference sequence). The CDR3 sequence is 15 residues long. This CDR3 reads CASSLGGPPTDTQYF. CDR3 nucleotides: TGTGCCAGCAGTTTAGGAGGGCCCCCCACAGATACGCAGTATTTT.

The V call is TRBV6-1, the J call TRBJ2-5, with 8 positions matching TRBD1. Germline CDR1 MNHNS, CDR2 SASEGT. After removal of 5 bases from V and 6 bases from J, the junction contained 8 bases not matched to a gene. This CDR3 is 14 amino acids long. As DNA, the CDR3 is TGTGCCAGCAGTACACTCGGGACAGGCCAGACCCAGTACTTC. It codes for CASSTLGTGQTQYF.

V usage is TRBV19 and J usage is TRBJ2-5; D unresolved. The CDR3 totals 12 residues. Per the germline V gene, CDR1 is LNHDA and CDR2 is SQIVND (reference sequence). V gave up 5 bases and J gave up 1 base, with 5 bases separating them. The CDR3 bases are TGTGCCAGTAGTTACACCCAAGAGACCCAGTACTTC. The encoded protein is CASSYTQETQYF.

The CDR3 DNA is TGTGCCAGCAGTTACCGGCAATGGCGGGGAAGGGCTTTCTTT. Protein product: CASSYRQWRGRAFF. This sequence joins TRBV6-5 and TRBJ1-1; D is unresolved. Deletions cut 2 bases from V and 11 bases from J, with 18 bases between. The CDR3 spans 14 residues. From germline, CDR1 is MNHEY and CDR2 SVGAGI.